The T cell receptor (beta chain) described here comes from a study of T cells in Graves' hyperthyroidism and ophthalmopathy (dated 2019 in TCRdb). For context, the study as a whole: Peripheral blood samples were taken at initial diagnosis, before any treatment was given. TCR Vbeta CDR3 sequencing of fewer than 150 peripheral blood samples (over 40 ophthalmopathy, approximately 80 hyperthyroidism and around 17 progressor patients) is reported in the paper. The 100 or so discovery patients were divided at random into training and test sets in a 7:3 ratio. After sampling, hyperthyroidism patients received methimazole starting at 30 mg daily, and ophthalmopathy patients received high-dose intravenous methylprednisolone. To identify distinguishing TCR V-J signatures, a discovery cohort of some 99 patients was used, comprising 43 with Graves' ophthalmopathy and about 59 with stable Graves' hyperthyroidism. Prospective prediction of ophthalmopathy was tested in an independent validation cohort consisting of roughly 20 hyperthyroidism patients and about 17 patients who later progressed to ophthalmopathy. Thyroid tissue and blood T-cell repertoires from roughly six Graves' hyperthyroidism patients were also compared in the study. On the study overall, not on this receptor specifically: In cross-validation, a model built on a 13 V-J signature told ophthalmopathy apart from stable hyperthyroidism with just under 90% sensitivity and about 81% specificity, and in testing the same model reached 80%/75%. Blood samples also contained most of the expanded thyroid clonotypes (frequency above 0.001), which suggests that blood repertoires may reflect thyroid immune responses. In validation, the model predicted progression to ophthalmopathy a median of approximately 6.6 months before onset, with approximately 68% sensitivity and 72.22% specificity. Sample size was not statistically predetermined, and blinding of investigators to group allocation was not performed.

Hyperthyroidism patients were newly diagnosed, had a disease duration of under 2 months, and were aged 18 to 65 years. The study excluded patients with uncontrolled infections, other autoimmune diseases, pregnancy or lactation. Clinical symptoms, serum thyroxine and TRAb, thyroid ultrasound, and orbital computed tomography formed the basis for the diagnoses. Blood from progressor patients was drawn when they were first diagnosed with hyperthyroidism, before any ophthalmopathy symptoms appeared. PBMCs were isolated from about 10 ml of fresh peripheral blood by Ficoll-Paque density gradient centrifugation. Progressor patients were defined as those initially diagnosed with Graves' hyperthyroidism in whom ophthalmopathy developed during follow-up. Trizol reagent was used to extract total RNA, and RNA quality was then checked on an Agilent 2100 Bioanalyzer. In this sample, this clonotype turned up a few times. It lacks a known antigen. Within one base of it there is no much larger clone, and no base qualities were kept.

The TCR beta CDR3 regions were amplified from the RNA transcripts. A first-round RT-PCR of the TCR CDR3 used the HTBI primer set with the Qiagen OneStep RT-PCR kit. Libraries were constructed in a second round of multiplex PCR, after which size selection and purification were performed. The libraries were sequenced on an Illumina HiSeq2000 using paired-end 100 bp reads. The original methods were these. SOAPnuke was used to process the raw data, removing reads that contained adapters or uncalled bases, had a mean Phred below 15, or lacked an exact match to the constant primer or identifier. High-quality paired reads were merged with COPE v1.2.5, and unique nucleotide sequences were defined as clonotypes. MiTCR v1.1 was used to align clonotypes to the IMGT TRBV, TRBD and TRBJ reference segments. The analysis included only V-J combinations with a frequency above 0.0001, which together covered more than 98% of the repertoires. The TCS score was defined as F50 (clonal expansion) divided by E x V (chaos), with BLOSUM62-based TCRdist calculated between CDR3 peptides within each V-J. Welch's t-statistics and random forest reduced just over 500 V-J features to 10 to 15, which were used in a naive Bayes classifier (R e1071). TCRdb reworked the public reads: Q25 trimming with fastp, MiXCR clone assembly, productive beta chains retained. Under each unique CDR3 protein, matching rows form one entry showing the most common genes and DNA. None of the V and J calls come from the authors' own analysis; TCRdb made them. This sample comprises 690,000 or so distinct CDR3 sequences, approximately 18% of them detected only once. Of the sample, around 15% falls within the top ten clones.

Sequencing was carried out using blood. The source of this sequence is a woman between 50 and 59 years old with Graves' hyperthyroidism that later progressed to Graves' ophthalmopathy.

The DNA is TGTGCCAGCAGCCCCCCAGTGGCGGGGGGTACCGGGGAGCTGTTTTTT. This yields the protein CASSPPVAGGTGELFF. The rearrangement combines TRBV5-5 with TRBJ2-2; the junction holds 8 bases that match TRBD2. Trimming takes 4 bases off V and 5 bases off J; junction bases not matched to a gene: 10. Measured from the cysteine to the phenylalanine, the CDR3 is 16 residues long. Of all the DNA, just the CDR3 is kept, 48 bases in frame from base 1. CDR1 and CDR2 are read off the germline V gene (reference sequence) as SGHKS and YYEKEE.